This TCR beta chain was recorded in a study of T-cell reconstitution after alpha-beta-depleted transplantation in children. This clonotype showed up many times. As yet, its antigen is unknown. Preparing the TCRbeta library involved the use of unique molecular identifiers. TCRdb used MiXCR to reprocess the PCR reads, holding one entry per CDR3 protein. The sample lists 200,000 to 250,000 distinct CDR3 sequences, roughly 11% seen once, with roughly 30% in the top ten. Findings and limits, study-wide: A year had passed since transplant, and T-cell counts and diversity by then came mostly from newly produced T cells. There were reportedly several hundred expanded graft clones from which alpha-beta T cells came about two months after transplant.

V was trimmed by 2 bases and J by 3 bases, leaving 16 bases between them. The CDR3 covers 15 residues. Germline-derived CDR1 and CDR2 are SQVTM and ANQGSEA. The sample was PBMCs, taken before TCRalphabeta/CD19-depleted stem cell transplant. The gene calls are TRBV29-1 and TRBJ2-5; the D call may be TRBD1 or TRBD2 (6 bases each). The sequence was collected from a child younger than two with acute myeloid leukemia, due to receive a stem cell transplant. The CDR3 DNA is TGCAGCGTTGAAAAACCCTACAGGGAGGAAGAGACCCAGTACTTC. It specifies CSVEKPYREEETQYF.